These 5 T cell receptor beta chains share one sample of origin, sequenced in a study of shared clonotypes between healthy human individuals. TCRdb's table, derived via immunoSEQ multiplex PCR, lists solely in-frame clones and lacks some. The table lists 2 million to 2.5 million clones, approximately 94% of them singletons. The specimen was naive CD4+ T cells sorted from blood. Subset noted: CD45RA+ positively selected. Every receptor here comes from a man aged 18 to 30 in good health.

This rearrangement joins TRBV2 to TRBJ1-3, with TRBD1 identical over 7 bases. CDR1 SNHLY and CDR2 FYNNEI come from the germline V gene. The CDR3 consists of 16 residues. V lost 6 bases to trimming and J lost 4 bases; unmatched junction nucleotides: 12. CDR3 sequence (DNA): TGTGCCAGCAGCCGGGACAGCACGGACCTAGGAAACACCATATATTTT. Its protein product is CASSRDSTDLGNTIYF.

V is TRBV2 and J is TRBJ1-1, with D perhaps TRBD1 (6 bases). V was cut by 11 bases and J by 6 bases, with 13 bases left in between. CDR1 SNHLY and CDR2 FYNNEI come from the germline V gene. The CDR3 length is 11 residues. In DNA, the CDR3 is TGTGCCGCGGGGGGCAATGCTGAAGCTTTCTTT. This codes for CAAGGNAEAFF.

CDR3 amino acids: CASSLDDRAGEKLFF. The CDR3 DNA reads as TGCGCCAGCAGCTTGGATGACAGGGCCGGGGAAAAACTGTTTTTT. The rearrangement uses TRBV5-1 and TRBJ1-4; TRBD1 agrees at 7 bases. The CDR3 length is 15 residues. The junction had 7 bases not matched to a gene; V was cut back by 0 bases and J by 8 bases. Germline V CDR1 and CDR2: SGHRS, YFSETQ.

The chain joins TRBV2 to TRBJ2-3; 12 bases fit TRBD2. The junction had 4 bases not matched to a gene; V was cut back by 5 bases and J by 1 base. The V gene's germline CDR1 is SNHLY and CDR2 FYNNEI. The CDR3 covers 16 residues. CDR3 nucleotide sequence: TGTGCCAGCAGTTCCGGGACTAGCGGGCGCACAGATACGCAGTATTTT. It yields the protein CASSSGTSGRTDTQYF.

The rearrangement links TRBV6-5 to TRBJ2-7; 10 nucleotides align to TRBD1. The CDR3 covers 15 residues. The junction had 7 bases not matched to a gene; V was cut back by 6 bases and J by 2 bases. CDR1 MNHEY and CDR2 SVGAGI come from the germline V gene. The CDR3: CASRPGQGTPYEQYF. In DNA, the CDR3 is TGTGCCAGCAGACCGGGACAGGGGACACCCTACGAGCAGTACTTC.